Listed below are T cell receptor beta chains from one sample, sequenced in a study of blood T cells in healthy people across ages. A single record per CDR3 protein comes from TCRdb applying MiXCR to the 5' RACE reads. The sample shows some 800,000 distinct CDR3 sequences, 40% to 50% of them seen only once. The specimen sequenced was blood. These receptors all come from a man aged 55 to 70 in good health. Each CDR3 is given with its conserved first and last residue. The D gene is left open where the match is weak. Expanded clones are given a class, and other clones once, few, many or no size at all.

v_gene	j_gene	d_gene	abundance	CDR3nt	CDR3aa
TRBV6-2/TRBV6-3	TRBJ2-1	TRBD2	NA	TGTGCCAGCGCCTTCCTAGCGGGGAACAATGAGCAGTTCTTC	CASAFLAGNNEQFF
TRBV7-9	TRBJ2-5	NA	NA	TGTGCCTGCAGCTCCACAGGGTCCGGGGAGACCCAGTACTTC	CACSSTGSGETQYF
TRBV27	TRBJ2-7	TRBD1	NA	TGTGCCAGCGGCATTGGACAGGGCAATCACGAGCAGTACTTC	CASGIGQGNHEQYF
TRBV7-9	TRBJ1-2	NA	NA	TGTGCCAGCAGCCCACAGGAATATAACTATGGCTACACCTTC	CASSPQEYNYGYTF
TRBV12-3/TRBV12-4	TRBJ1-1	NA	NA	TGTGCCAGCAGCCCCGGGGGGATGGAAGCTTTCTTT	CASSPGGMEAFF
TRBV10-2	TRBJ2-5	NA	few	TGCGCCAGCAGTGAGTACCGGGGGAGGTACCAAGAGACCCAGTACTTC	CASSEYRGRYQETQYF
TRBV20-1	TRBJ2-1	TRBD2	NA	TGCAGTGCTCCGAGGGCGGGGGGCTCCTACAATGAGCAGTTCTTC	CSAPRAGGSYNEQFF
TRBV27	TRBJ1-1	TRBD1	NA	TGTGCCGGCAGTGGGACAGGGGGCACTGAAGCTTTCTTT	CAGSGTGGTEAFF
TRBV7-2	TRBJ2-7	TRBD1	NA	TGTGCCAGCACCTCACAGGGGGCGCCAGACGAGCAGTACTTC	CASTSQGAPDEQYF
TRBV4-2	TRBJ2-4	NA	NA	TGTGCCAGCAGCCGACGCACAGGGCCGCAAAGCGAAAACATTCAGTACTTC	CASSRRTGPQSENIQYF
TRBV20-1	TRBJ1-2	TRBD1	NA	TGCAGTGCAACAGGGGAAACCTATGGCTACACCTTC	CSATGETYGYTF
TRBV7-2	TRBJ1-4	NA	NA	TGTGCCAGCAACCACCCGGGCACAACTAATGAAAAACTGTTTTTT	CASNHPGTTNEKLFF
TRBV27	TRBJ2-1	TRBD1	few	TGTGCCAGCAGTTGGACAGGGAATGAGCAGTTCTTC	CASSWTGNEQFF
TRBV4-1	TRBJ2-6	NA	few	TGCGCCAGCAGCCAAATAGCTGGGGCCAACGTCCTGACTTTC	CASSQIAGANVLTF
TRBV11-1	TRBJ2-1	NA	few	TGTGCCAGCAGCTTAGCGGGGGGACTGATCTACAATGAGCAGTTCTTC	CASSLAGGLIYNEQFF
TRBV27	TRBJ2-5	TRBD1	NA	TGTGCCAGCAGTACAGGGGGGAGTGAGACCCAGTACTTC	CASSTGGSETQYF
TRBV7-7	TRBJ2-7	TRBD1	NA	TGTGCTAGCAGCCCCTGGACAGGGTGGTCCCACGAGCAGTACTTC	CASSPWTGWSHEQYF
TRBV19	TRBJ2-3	NA	NA	TGTGCCAGTACTAAGGGGGGATCTAGCACAGATACGCAGTATTTT	CASTKGGSSTDTQYF
TRBV6-6	TRBJ1-4	TRBD1	NA	TGTGCCAGCAGGACAGGGCTTATCGAGGGAAAACTGTTTTTT	CASRTGLIEGKLFF
TRBV10-2	TRBJ2-6	TRBD2	NA	TGCGCCAGCAGTGTAGCGGGGGTCAGCTCTGGGGCCAACGTCCTGACTTTC	CASSVAGVSSGANVLTF
TRBV7-2	TRBJ1-2	NA	few	TGTGCCAGCAGCTCCATAAACTATGGCTACACCTTC	CASSSINYGYTF
TRBV10-3	TRBJ1-6	NA	NA	TGTGCCATCAGTGAGAGGGGACAAATAGGTTCACCCCTCCACTTT	CAISERGQIGSPLHF
TRBV10-3	TRBJ1-2	TRBD1	NA	TGTGCCATCAGTGAGTCGGCAGGGGGGTCCATTGAAGGCTACACCTTC	CAISESAGGSIEGYTF
TRBV20-1	TRBJ1-5	NA	NA	TGCAGTGCTAGAATCGGGGGCAATCTGCCCCAGCATTTT	CSARIGGNLPQHF
TRBV7-2	TRBJ2-1	NA	NA	TGTGCCAGCAGCCTCACTAGCCACTCCTACAATGAGCAGTTCTTC	CASSLTSHSYNEQFF
TRBV5-5	TRBJ2-5	TRBD1	NA	TGTGCCAGCACCTGGGCAGGGGGCTATGGCAATGAGCAGTACTTC	CASTWAGGYGNEQYF
TRBV9	TRBJ2-1	TRBD2	NA	TGTGCCAGCAGCGTAGCGGGGGGGCAGGGTGGTGAGCAGTTCTTC	CASSVAGGQGGEQFF
TRBV7-2	TRBJ1-2	NA	few	TGTGCCAGCAGCTTCTACGCAGGGGCTAGCTATGGCTACACCTTC	CASSFYAGASYGYTF
TRBV20-1	TRBJ1-6	NA	NA	TGCAGTGCTCGAGAGGTCGACTCACCCCCCCACTTT	CSAREVDSPPHF
TRBV7-8	TRBJ2-5	NA	NA	TGTGCCAGCAGCTTAGTTGGGCAGGAAGAGACCCAGTACTTC	CASSLVGQEETQYF
TRBV20-1	TRBJ1-4	NA	NA	TGCAGTGCGACTGGGGAGACAAAACTGTTTTTT	CSATGETKLFF
TRBV3-1	TRBJ1-1	NA	once	TGTGCCAGCAGGTTTGAGGGGTTGAACACTGAAGCTTTCTTT	CASRFEGLNTEAFF
TRBV6-2/TRBV6-3	TRBJ1-1	NA	few	TGTGCCAGCCTACCACCTGGGGGTAGGAACACTGAAGCTTTCTTT	CASLPPGGRNTEAFF
TRBV9	TRBJ2-3	TRBD1	NA	TGTGCCAGCAGCGTGCGGACAGGAAACACAGATACGCAGTATTTT	CASSVRTGNTDTQYF
TRBV12-3/TRBV12-4	TRBJ2-3	TRBD2	NA	TGTGCCAGCACTAACGCGGGGGGAAATACGCAGTATTTT	CASTNAGGNTQYF
TRBV12-3/TRBV12-4	TRBJ2-3	TRBD2	few	TGTGCCAGCAGACGAACTAGCGGATACACAGATACGCAGTATTTT	CASRRTSGYTDTQYF
TRBV10-3	TRBJ2-3	NA	NA	TGTGCCATCAGTGCCCGACAGGCTCGAGATACGCAGTATTTT	CAISARQARDTQYF
TRBV4-1	TRBJ2-3	TRBD2	many	TGCGCCAGCAGCCAAGATAAGACTAGCGGGGTTACAGATACGCAGTATTTT	CASSQDKTSGVTDTQYF
TRBV10-3	TRBJ1-2	NA	few	TGTGCCATCAGAGAAGAGACGGTGGGCTATGGCTACACCTTC	CAIREETVGYGYTF
TRBV7-9	TRBJ2-5	TRBD2	few	TGTGCCAGCAGCGATCGACTAGCGTCGGAGACCCAGTACTTC	CASSDRLASETQYF
TRBV12-3/TRBV12-4	TRBJ2-4	TRBD1	few	TGTGCCAGCAGTCCCGGGGCGGGACAGGGGGCGGAAACCAAAAACATTCAGTACTTC	CASSPGAGQGAETKNIQYF
TRBV5-4	TRBJ2-5	NA	few	TGTGCCAGCAGCTTGGACCCTACTCACACCAGGGAGACCCAGTACTTC	CASSLDPTHTRETQYF
TRBV11-1	TRBJ2-1	TRBD1	NA	TGTGCCAGCAGTTTCTTACAGGGGGCTACCTACAATGAGCAGTTCTTC	CASSFLQGATYNEQFF
TRBV30	TRBJ2-3	TRBD2	NA	TGTGCCTGGAGTGATCGACTAGCCGCAGATACGCAGTATTTT	CAWSDRLAADTQYF
TRBV6-2/TRBV6-3	TRBJ1-2	TRBD1	few	TGTGCCAGCAGAAGACAGGGCTATGGCTACACCTTC	CASRRQGYGYTF
TRBV4-3	TRBJ1-2	NA	NA	TGCGCCAGCAGCCAAGACCGTCCGGGAATTTACTATGGCTACACCTTC	CASSQDRPGIYYGYTF
TRBV3-1	TRBJ1-2	NA	few	TGTGCCAGCAGCCGTACCGGGACAAGAGGACCCAACTATGGCTACACCTTC	CASSRTGTRGPNYGYTF
TRBV5-1	TRBJ1-5	NA	many	TGCGCCAGCAGCTTGGACAGTTCTCAGCCCCAGCATTTT	CASSLDSSQPQHF
TRBV7-2	TRBJ2-7	NA	many	TGTGCCAGCAGCTTAGATGGGGGTCCCCGCGAGCAGTACTTC	CASSLDGGPREQYF
TRBV6-5	TRBJ1-2	NA	NA	TGTGCCAGTGGGGGGGGGTATGGCTACACCTTC	CASGGGYGYTF